The present TCR beta chain was sequenced within a study of blood T cell repertoires in COVID-19. Study background: Sample material is recorded as cDNA or gDNA derived from T cells, B-cell-depleted T cells, or PBMCs.

Trimming removed 0 bases from V and 6 bases from J; junction bases left unmatched: 14. The CDR3 sequence is 18 residues long. Germline V gives CDR1 SGHVS, CDR2 FQNEAQ. The sample holds one count of this clone. Methods used by the authors: Estimation of nucleated cell counts was performed using reference gene primer amplification. Libraries were prepared by immunoSEQ multiplex PCR; TCRdb keeps only in-frame clonotypes and omits some of them. Clone size and V and J calls were adopted from that table, with D and trimming inferred from the DNA. The table lists 310,000 or so clones, roughly 86% of them singletons.

The sequenced sample consisted of peripheral blood. The sequence was collected from a man aged 30 to 45 with COVID-19, enrolled during active disease. The rearrangement links TRBV7-8 to TRBJ1-2; 9 bases line up with TRBD1. CDR3 sequence: CASSLARFGRDRVHGYTF. The CDR3 DNA reads TGTGCCAGCAGCTTAGCCCGGTTCGGTCGGGACAGGGTGCATGGCTACACCTTC. The entire variable domain, with the rest obtained from reference TRBV7-8 and TRBJ1-2, is as follows: GAGVSQSPRYKVAKRGQDVALRCDPISGHVSLFWYQQALGQGPEFLTYFQNEAQLDKSGLPSDRFFAERPEGSVSTLKIQRTQQEDSAVYLCASSLARFGRDRVHGYTFGSGTRLTVV.